This TCR beta chain was identified in a study of T cells after yellow fever vaccination. Study-wide results and caveats: Clonotypes appearing in both CD4 and CD8 compartments existed, and their share was small.

Between the trimmed V and J ends, which lost 5 bases and 5 bases, there was a span of 15 bases. The CDR3 runs 14 residues. Looked up from germline, CDR1 is SGHTA and CDR2 is FQGNSA. About this clonotype itself: Its target is unknown.

A single record per CDR3 protein comes from TCRdb applying MiXCR to the 5' RACE reads. Here the sample spans hundreds of thousands of distinct CDR3 sequences, around a sixth being singletons. The chain combines TRBV7-2 with TRBJ2-5; D gene uncertain. The material was PBMCs, obtained 5 to 6 days after the first yellow fever vaccination. The clonotype was recovered from a man younger than 35 who received the YFV17D yellow fever vaccine. The CDR3 DNA reads TGTGCCAGCAGCCCTCCCCCCGTGCGGGAGACCCAGTACTTC. Protein sequence: CASSPPPVRETQYF.